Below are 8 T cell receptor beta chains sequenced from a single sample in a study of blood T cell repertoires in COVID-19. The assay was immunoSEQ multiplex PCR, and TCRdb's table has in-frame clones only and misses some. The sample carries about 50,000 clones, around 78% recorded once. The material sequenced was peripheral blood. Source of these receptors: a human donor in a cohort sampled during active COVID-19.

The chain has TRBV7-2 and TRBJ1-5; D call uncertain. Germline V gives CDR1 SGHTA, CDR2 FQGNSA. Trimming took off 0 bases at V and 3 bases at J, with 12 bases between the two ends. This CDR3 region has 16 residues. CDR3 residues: CASSLAPGSSNQPQHF. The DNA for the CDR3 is TGTGCCAGCAGCTTAGCGCCGGGGTCTTCCAATCAGCCCCAGCATTTT.

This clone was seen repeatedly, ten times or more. CDR3 bases: TGTGCCAGCAGTCGGGACACTCCTTCCTACGAGCAGTACTTC. As protein: CASSRDTPSYEQYF. The genes are TRBV6-2 or TRBV6-3 and TRBJ2-7, with a tentative D call TRBD1 (6 bases). The CDR3 totals 14 residues. V was shortened by 5 bases and J by 1 base, with 12 bases between the two germline ends. The V gene's germline CDR1 is MNHEY and CDR2 SVGEGT.

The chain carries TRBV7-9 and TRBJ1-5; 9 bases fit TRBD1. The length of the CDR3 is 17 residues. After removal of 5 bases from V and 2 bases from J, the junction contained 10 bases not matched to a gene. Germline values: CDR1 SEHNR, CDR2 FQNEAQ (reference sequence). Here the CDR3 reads CASSQGQGSWGNQPQHF. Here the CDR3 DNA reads TGTGCCAGCAGCCAAGGACAGGGGTCCTGGGGCAATCAGCCCCAGCATTTT.

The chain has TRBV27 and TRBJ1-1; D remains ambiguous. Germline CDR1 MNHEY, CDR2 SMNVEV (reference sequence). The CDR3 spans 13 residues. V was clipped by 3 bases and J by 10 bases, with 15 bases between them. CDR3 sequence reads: CASSLSSRQVAFF. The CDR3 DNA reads TGTGCCAGCAGTTTGAGCAGCCGTCAGGTAGCTTTCTTT.

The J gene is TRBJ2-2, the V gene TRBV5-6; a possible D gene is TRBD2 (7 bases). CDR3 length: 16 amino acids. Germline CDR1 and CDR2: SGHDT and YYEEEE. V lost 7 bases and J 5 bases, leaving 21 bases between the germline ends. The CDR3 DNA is TGTGCCAGCGAGCAACGGGGGGCGAGGAAAACCGGGGAGCTGTTTTTT. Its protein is CASEQRGARKTGELFF. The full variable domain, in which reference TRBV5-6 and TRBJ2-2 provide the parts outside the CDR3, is DAGVTQSPTHLIKTRGQQVTLRCSPKSGHDTVSWYQQALGQGPQFIFQYYEEEERQRGNFPDRFSGHQFPNYSSELNVNALLLGDSALYLCASEQRGARKTGELFFGEGSRLTVL.

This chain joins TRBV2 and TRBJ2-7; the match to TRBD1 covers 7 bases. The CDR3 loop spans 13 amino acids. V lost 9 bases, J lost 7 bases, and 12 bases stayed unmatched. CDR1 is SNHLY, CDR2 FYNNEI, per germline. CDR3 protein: CARGQASSREQYF. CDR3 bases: TGTGCCAGAGGACAGGCGAGTTCCCGGGAGCAGTACTTC.

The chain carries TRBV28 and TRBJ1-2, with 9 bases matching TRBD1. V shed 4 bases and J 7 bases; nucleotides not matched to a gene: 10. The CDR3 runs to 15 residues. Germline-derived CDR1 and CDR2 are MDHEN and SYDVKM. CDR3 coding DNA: TGTGCCAGCAGTTCTTCCCCGGACAGGGGAGGTGGCTACACCTTC. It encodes CASSSSPDRGGGYTF.

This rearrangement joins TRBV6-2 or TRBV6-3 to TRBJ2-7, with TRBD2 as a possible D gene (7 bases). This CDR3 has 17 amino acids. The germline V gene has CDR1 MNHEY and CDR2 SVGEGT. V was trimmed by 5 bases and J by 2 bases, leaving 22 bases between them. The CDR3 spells CASSLGGGGSAAYEQYF. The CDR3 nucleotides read TGTGCCAGCAGTCTAGGAGGGGGAGGGTCGGCGGCCTACGAGCAGTACTTC.